This T cell receptor (beta chain) emerged from a study of Ad26.COV2.S vaccination and SARS-CoV-2 variants (dated by TCRdb to 2020 to 2022). Study-level background: TCRbeta repertoire sequencing served as the tool for gauging how specific and how broad the SARS-CoV-2-reactive T cell receptors were following Ad26.COV2.S vaccination. The TCR-sequenced set comprised approximately 30 samples: around 20 Ad26.COV2.S vaccine recipients, 5 placebo recipients and 8 SARS-CoV-2 convalescent individuals.

To note about this clone: This receptor's antigen is unknown. No much larger clone is present one base from it, and per-base qualities are unavailable.

TCRbeta CDR3 regions were sequenced with the immunoSEQ Assay. After extraction, genomic DNA underwent amplification by bias-controlled multiplex PCR, followed by high-throughput sequencing. Processing in the source paper ran as follows. To quantify the absolute abundance of every unique TCRbeta CDR3 region, sequences were collapsed and filtered. T cell fraction was estimated by normalization of TCRbeta template counts to usable DNA, with usable DNA being measured through amplification of reference genes present in all nucleated cells. Repertoire TCRs were annotated as SARS-CoV-2-specific by exact matching of V gene, CDR3 amino acid sequence and J gene to a known reactive TCR set. The reference SARS-CoV-2 TCR set came from MIRA and was filtered for enrichment in COVID-19-positive ImmuneCODE repertoires, removing public or cross-reactive TCRs. Using the MIRA antigens, annotated TCRs were further analysed by specific ORF or by position within an ORF. Breadth was defined as the number of annotated unique rearrangements divided by the total number of unique productive rearrangements, and depth was defined as the summed frequency of the annotated unique rearrangements. Group comparisons of TCR breadth used two-sided Wilcoxon rank-sum tests. Imported from immuneACCESS, the table was reduced by TCRdb to in-frame sequences with V and J called. These copies leave out some clones; in studies compared against another copy, an unresolved V gene accounts for under half, and the cause of the remainder is not known. That table gives V, J and clone size, and the DNA gave D and trimming. The sample records roughly 140,000 clones, approximately 90% of which are singletons. The ten largest clones take up 5% of the sample.

In the paper's terms, the time point label means: individuals recovered from natural SARS-CoV-2 infection. The research as a whole found: Vaccine and placebo recipients had similar non-spike TCR breadth, a finding consistent with the vaccine containing only spike. Substantial breadth of spike-specific CD8+ and CD4+ T cell responses was reported after vaccination. According to the authors, total T cell responses may have been underestimated by the TCR breadth and depth analyses. Higher spike-specific TCR breadth was observed in Ad26.COV2.S recipients than in placebo recipients (P = 0.0014).

The CDR3 contains 15 residues, cysteine and phenylalanine counted. The entry retains the CDR3 DNA only, 45 bases that are in frame from base 1. CDR1 MDHEN and CDR2 SYDVKM are derived from the germline V gene. Trimming removed 5 bases from V and 6 bases from J; the gene matches leave 9 bases unexplained. The source of this sequence is a human donor who had recovered from COVID-19. The chain is assembled from TRBV28 and TRBJ2-4, and 8 junction bases match TRBD1. Specimen: peripheral blood, collected after recovery from COVID-19. The CDR3 corresponds to CASSVRGRGPNIQYF. At the DNA level, the sequence is TGTGCCAGCAGTGTACGAGGCAGGGGGCCAAACATTCAGTACTTC.